This is a list of T cell receptor beta chains from one sample in a study of T cell responses to AZD1222 COVID-19 vaccine. Profiling relied on immunoSEQ multiplex PCR, and the TCRdb table lists in-frame clones only, not all of them. The sample includes roughly 150,000 clones, 90% seen only once; the top ten take approximately 1.5%. The sample consisted of peripheral blood, taken 28 days after the second AZD1222 dose. These receptors originate from an adult who received the AZD1222 COVID-19 vaccine. CDR3s include the opening cysteine and the closing phenylalanine or tryptophan. Fields, in order: V gene, D gene, J gene, CDR3 length, clone size, CDR3 DNA, CDR3 protein. The D gene is left open where the match is weak. Part of the rows lack a size; the others show once, few, many or a class for expanded clones.

v_call: TRBV19
d_call: TRBD1
j_call: TRBJ1-4
cdr3_length: 13
clone_size: .
cdr3_nt: TGTGCCAGTGCGGGACAGCTTAATGAAAAACTGTTTTTT
cdr3_aa: CASAGQLNEKLFF

v_call: TRBV30
d_call: .
j_call: TRBJ1-4
cdr3_length: 16
clone_size: few
cdr3_nt: TGTGCCTGCCGCGAGGGTACATTGGGAGACGCTGAAAAACTGTTTTTT
cdr3_aa: CACREGTLGDAEKLFF

v_call: TRBV29-1
d_call: .
j_call: TRBJ1-2
cdr3_length: 15
clone_size: .
cdr3_nt: TGCAGCGCAGCAACAGGGTTTGGAGGAGGGTATGGCTACACCTTC
cdr3_aa: CSAATGFGGGYGYTF

v_call: TRBV6-5
d_call: TRBD1
j_call: TRBJ1-2
cdr3_length: 14
clone_size: .
cdr3_nt: TGTGCCAGCACACCGGGACAGGGAGACTATGGCTACACCTTC
cdr3_aa: CASTPGQGDYGYTF

v_call: TRBV7-9
d_call: TRBD1
j_call: TRBJ1-3
cdr3_length: 14
clone_size: once
cdr3_nt: TGTGCCAGCAGAAATGACAGGGATGGAAACACCATATATTTT
cdr3_aa: CASRNDRDGNTIYF

v_call: TRBV19
d_call: .
j_call: TRBJ1-2
cdr3_length: 13
clone_size: .
cdr3_nt: TGTGCCAGTAGTATCAACACTAACTATGGCTACACCTTC
cdr3_aa: CASSINTNYGYTF

v_call: TRBV13
d_call: TRBD2
j_call: TRBJ2-6
cdr3_length: 19
clone_size: .
cdr3_nt: TGTGCCAGCAGCCTCCGGACTAGCGAGGAGCGCTCTGGGGCCAACGTCCTGACTTTC
cdr3_aa: CASSLRTSEERSGANVLTF

v_call: TRBV18
d_call: TRBD2
j_call: TRBJ2-1
cdr3_length: 15
clone_size: .
cdr3_nt: TGTGCCAGCTCACCACCGGGACTAGCGAGGAATGAGCAGTTCTTC
cdr3_aa: CASSPPGLARNEQFF

v_call: TRBV11-2
d_call: TRBD2
j_call: TRBJ2-7
cdr3_length: 16
clone_size: once
cdr3_nt: TGTGCCAGCAGCCGAGACTCTAGCGGGAGTGCCTACGAGCAGTACTTC
cdr3_aa: CASSRDSSGSAYEQYF

v_call: TRBV2
d_call: .
j_call: TRBJ2-2
cdr3_length: 14
clone_size: .
cdr3_nt: TGTGCCAGCAGGGCCCGGGAGAACACCGGGGAGCTGTTTTTT
cdr3_aa: CASRARENTGELFF

v_call: TRBV7-9
d_call: .
j_call: TRBJ2-1
cdr3_length: 16
clone_size: .
cdr3_nt: TGTGCCAGCAGCCCCCCGAGGCCGGCTGTAAGAAATGAGCAGTTCTTC
cdr3_aa: CASSPPRPAVRNEQFF

v_call: TRBV4-1
d_call: TRBD1
j_call: TRBJ1-1
cdr3_length: 15
clone_size: .
cdr3_nt: TGCGCCAGCAGCGCTACCCTACAGGGGGGGCGGAGAGCTTTCTTT
cdr3_aa: CASSATLQGGRRAFF

v_call: TRBV14
d_call: .
j_call: TRBJ2-7
cdr3_length: 14
clone_size: .
cdr3_nt: TGTGCCAGCAGCCATCTCATAGGTATAGGCGAGCAGTACTTC
cdr3_aa: CASSHLIGIGEQYF

v_call: TRBV29-1
d_call: TRBD1
j_call: TRBJ2-7
cdr3_length: 13
clone_size: .
cdr3_nt: TGCAGCGTTGTCAAGGGGGCAGGTGCCGAGCAGTACTTC
cdr3_aa: CSVVKGAGAEQYF

v_call: TRBV7-8
d_call: .
j_call: TRBJ1-3
cdr3_length: 16
clone_size: .
cdr3_nt: TGTGCCAGCAGCCCGCGCAGCGGGCACTCTGGAAACACCATATATTTT
cdr3_aa: CASSPRSGHSGNTIYF

v_call: TRBV5-8
d_call: .
j_call: TRBJ1-6
cdr3_length: 11
clone_size: .
cdr3_nt: TGTGCCAGCAGCCCCTTTAGGCCCCTCCACTTT
cdr3_aa: CASSPFRPLHF

v_call: TRBV6-1
d_call: TRBD1
j_call: TRBJ1-1
cdr3_length: 16
clone_size: few
cdr3_nt: TGTGCCAGCAGTGAAGGGGGACAGGCGATAGTACCTGAAGCTTTCTTT
cdr3_aa: CASSEGGQAIVPEAFF

v_call: TRBV19
d_call: TRBD2
j_call: TRBJ2-1
cdr3_length: 14
clone_size: .
cdr3_nt: TGTGCCAGTAGTATGGGACGGACTAGCGGAGAGCAGTTCTTC
cdr3_aa: CASSMGRTSGEQFF

v_call: TRBV7-2
d_call: .
j_call: TRBJ1-5
cdr3_length: 16
clone_size: .
cdr3_nt: TGTGCCAGCAGCAGACGTGACGCAGGGATCAATCAGCCCCAGCATTTT
cdr3_aa: CASSRRDAGINQPQHF

v_call: TRBV11-2
d_call: TRBD2
j_call: TRBJ2-1
cdr3_length: 15
clone_size: .
cdr3_nt: TGTGCCAGCCGCTCTTTAGCGGGAGTCAGGAATGAGCAGTTCTTC
cdr3_aa: CASRSLAGVRNEQFF

v_call: TRBV5-1
d_call: .
j_call: TRBJ2-1
cdr3_length: 15
clone_size: .
cdr3_nt: TGCGCCAGCAGCAACCGGGACGCCTCCTACAATGAGCAGTTCTTC
cdr3_aa: CASSNRDASYNEQFF

v_call: TRBV4-1
d_call: .
j_call: TRBJ1-1
cdr3_length: 14
clone_size: .
cdr3_nt: TGCGCCAGCAGCCAAACTCCGGGGATCCCTGAAGCTTTCTTT
cdr3_aa: CASSQTPGIPEAFF

v_call: TRBV27
d_call: .
j_call: TRBJ1-1
cdr3_length: 15
clone_size: once
cdr3_nt: TGTGCCAGCAGTTTAAAAAGGGGGTTGAACACTGAAGCTTTCTTT
cdr3_aa: CASSLKRGLNTEAFF

v_call: TRBV19
d_call: .
j_call: TRBJ1-4
cdr3_length: 14
clone_size: .
cdr3_nt: TGTGCCAGTAGTCTAACAGGGCTTAATGAAAAACTGTTTTTT
cdr3_aa: CASSLTGLNEKLFF

v_call: TRBV10-3
d_call: .
j_call: TRBJ2-7
cdr3_length: 15
clone_size: .
cdr3_nt: TGTGCCATCAGTGAGTCGACGGATACTACGTTGGAGCAGTACTTC
cdr3_aa: CAISESTDTTLEQYF

v_call: TRBV5-6
d_call: TRBD1
j_call: TRBJ2-7
cdr3_length: 13
clone_size: .
cdr3_nt: TGTGCCAGCAGCATCGGGACAGGGGACGAGCAGTACTTC
cdr3_aa: CASSIGTGDEQYF

v_call: TRBV6-5
d_call: TRBD1
j_call: TRBJ2-7
cdr3_length: 14
clone_size: .
cdr3_nt: TGTGCCAGCAGCCCCGGGGACAGGGTAGACGAGCAGTACTTC
cdr3_aa: CASSPGDRVDEQYF

v_call: TRBV6-1
d_call: .
j_call: TRBJ1-5
cdr3_length: 15
clone_size: .
cdr3_nt: TGTGCCAGCAGTGAGCTGTCAGACTTCAATCAGCCCCAGCATTTT
cdr3_aa: CASSELSDFNQPQHF

v_call: TRBV24-1
d_call: .
j_call: TRBJ1-2
cdr3_length: 14
clone_size: .
cdr3_nt: TGTGCCACCAGTGAGCCTCGACTTGACTATGGCTACACCTTC
cdr3_aa: CATSEPRLDYGYTF

v_call: TRBV2
d_call: .
j_call: TRBJ1-1
cdr3_length: 13
clone_size: .
cdr3_nt: TGTGCCAGCAGTGTCCAATTGAACACTGAAGCTTTCTTT
cdr3_aa: CASSVQLNTEAFF

v_call: TRBV6-1
d_call: .
j_call: TRBJ1-1
cdr3_length: 13
clone_size: .
cdr3_nt: TGTGCCAGCAGTGAGGGGGGGAACACTGAAGCTTTCTTT
cdr3_aa: CASSEGGNTEAFF

v_call: TRBV6-5
d_call: .
j_call: TRBJ2-1
cdr3_length: 12
clone_size: .
cdr3_nt: TGTGCCAGTGGGACACCGTACAATGAGCAGTTCTTC
cdr3_aa: CASGTPYNEQFF

v_call: TRBV19
d_call: .
j_call: TRBJ2-7
cdr3_length: 15
clone_size: .
cdr3_nt: TGTGCCAGTAGTATATGGGACGGGGGAACCTACGAGCAGTACTTC
cdr3_aa: CASSIWDGGTYEQYF

v_call: TRBV12-3/TRBV12-4
d_call: .
j_call: TRBJ2-2
cdr3_length: 11
clone_size: .
cdr3_nt: TGTGCCAGCAGGGGTGGCGGGGAGCTGTTTTTT
cdr3_aa: CASRGGGELFF

v_call: TRBV9
d_call: TRBD1
j_call: TRBJ1-1
cdr3_length: 13
clone_size: .
cdr3_nt: TGTGCCAGCAGCGTAGACAGGGGAAGGGAAGCTTTCTTT
cdr3_aa: CASSVDRGREAFF

v_call: TRBV5-5
d_call: .
j_call: TRBJ2-1
cdr3_length: 16
clone_size: .
cdr3_nt: TGTGCCAGCCATCCGGGGTGGGAGGTCTCCTACAATGAGCAGTTCTTC
cdr3_aa: CASHPGWEVSYNEQFF

v_call: TRBV5-6
d_call: .
j_call: TRBJ2-3
cdr3_length: 17
clone_size: .
cdr3_nt: TGTGCCAGCAGCAAGGGCCCGAAGCGCAGTAGCACAGATACGCAGTATTTT
cdr3_aa: CASSKGPKRSSTDTQYF

v_call: TRBV7-8
d_call: .
j_call: TRBJ2-4
cdr3_length: 14
clone_size: few
cdr3_nt: TGTGCCAGCAGCTTGCTGGGTCCCAAAAACATTCAGTACTTC
cdr3_aa: CASSLLGPKNIQYF

v_call: TRBV28
d_call: .
j_call: TRBJ1-2
cdr3_length: 15
clone_size: .
cdr3_nt: TGTGCCAGCAGTTCCCCTATAGCGGGAAACTATGGCTACACCTTC
cdr3_aa: CASSSPIAGNYGYTF

v_call: TRBV5-1
d_call: TRBD1
j_call: TRBJ1-1
cdr3_length: 14
clone_size: .
cdr3_nt: TGCGCCAGCAGCCGTGACAGGGAGGGAGAAAAAGCTTTCTTT
cdr3_aa: CASSRDREGEKAFF

v_call: TRBV9
d_call: TRBD2
j_call: TRBJ2-5
cdr3_length: 17
clone_size: .
cdr3_nt: TGTGCCAGCAGCCCGGCCGGGACTAGCGGGAGTAGGAAGATCCAGTACTTC
cdr3_aa: CASSPAGTSGSRKIQYF

v_call: TRBV19
d_call: TRBD1
j_call: TRBJ1-2
cdr3_length: 15
clone_size: .
cdr3_nt: TGTGCCAGTCGCCGGAAGGGACAGGCTAACTATGGCTACACCTTC
cdr3_aa: CASRRKGQANYGYTF

v_call: TRBV7-2
d_call: .
j_call: TRBJ1-5
cdr3_length: 16
clone_size: .
cdr3_nt: TGTGCCAGCAGCTTATCCCCTGACCATAGCAATCAGCCCCAGCATTTT
cdr3_aa: CASSLSPDHSNQPQHF